This T cell receptor beta chain was identified during a study of blood T cell repertoires in COVID-19. Assay used: immunoSEQ multiplex PCR; TCRdb lists only in-frame clones, some missing. The table has 300,000 to 400,000 clones, approximately 90% seen once. Sequenced sample: peripheral blood. This sequence originates from a woman younger than 45 with COVID-19, enrolled during active disease.

Here the CDR3 reads CATSEAGTGRGGYTF. Written as DNA, the CDR3 is TGTGCCACCAGTGAGGCCGGGACAGGCCGGGGGGGCTACACCTTC. The chain uses TRBV24-1 and TRBJ1-2, with TRBD1 identical over 8 bases. This CDR3 contains 15 residues. After removal of 4 bases from V and 8 bases from J, the junction contained 11 bases not matched to a gene. The V gene's germline CDR1 is KGHDR and CDR2 SFDVKD.